The entry below gives a single T cell receptor beta chain sequence along with its context. Its specificity is not known. This entry belongs to a study of beta chain features in type 1 diabetes. The study's findings and limits: A potential influence of HLA type upon TCRB rearrangement remained unresolved herein.

Averaging approximately 0.11 L, one heparinised blood draw was given by each donor. CD45RO/CCR7/CD25/CD127/CD95/CD27 staining was used to isolate CD4+ naive, central memory, regulatory and stem cell-like memory cells by sorting. Every isolated RNA sample was fully reverse transcribed, so sequencing captured expressed TCRB transcripts. Sequencing used immunoSEQ multiplex PCR; TCRdb keeps in-frame clones, though not all of them. The repertoire includes 300,000 to 350,000 clones, about 20% of them detected once, and around 0.045% sits in the top ten. Sequenced sample: naive CD4+ T cells from blood. This clonotype was sampled from a woman aged 18 to 35 in good health.

The CDR3 loop reads CASSPGLVGVEQFF. Here the CDR3 DNA reads TGCGCCAGCAGCCCCGGACTAGTAGGGGTTGAGCAGTTCTTC. The chain recombines TRBV5-1 with TRBJ2-1; TRBD2 agrees at 7 bases. CDR3 length equals 14 residues. V shed 4 bases, J shed 9 bases, and the junction held 10 bases outside the gene matches. CDR1 and CDR2 from the germline V gene are SGHRS and YFSETQ. The variable domain in full, with the rest retrieved from reference TRBV5-1 and TRBJ2-1, is KAGVTQTPRYLIKTRGQQVTLSCSPISGHRSVSWYQQTPGQGLQFLFEYFSETQRNKGNFPGRFSGRQFSNSRSEMNVSTLELGDSALYLCASSPGLVGVEQFFGPGTRLTVL.